Below, one T cell receptor (beta chain) is given with its context. These data come from a study of blood T cell repertoires in COVID-19. Study-wide background: Italy, Spain and the United States were the sources of the convalescent and acute COVID-19 samples. T cells, B-cell-depleted T cells, or PBMCs supplied cDNA or gDNA.

V was pared by 4 bases and J by 2 bases, with 7 bases of the junction left unmatched. CDR3 size: 16 residues. Germline V gene sequence: CDR1 KGHDR, CDR2 SFDVKD. Per the original methods: Nucleated cell number was recorded as an estimate derived from reference gene primer amplification. This table comes from immunoSEQ multiplex PCR, and its TCRdb copy is limited to in-frame clones, with some not included. V and J calls and clone size are given by that table; D and trimming were obtained from the DNA. In the table there are 200,000 to 250,000 clones, about 87% of which are singletons. The chain uses TRBV24-1 and TRBJ1-5; 7 bases fit TRBD1. Specimen: peripheral blood. This TCR was sampled from a woman in her 70s with active or convalescent COVID-19. The CDR3 DNA follows: TGTGCCACCAGTGACCCAGGGGGATTGGGCAATCAGCCCCAGCATTTT. Residues: CATSDPGGLGNQPQHF.